What follows are 10 T cell receptor beta chains derived from one specimen sequenced in a study of low-dose radiotherapy and immunotherapy resistance in tumors. Priming of first-strand cDNA relied on TRAV- and TRBV-specific primers (covering alpha and beta chains). Both a constant-region primer and a V-primer adapter served to amplify TCRs across 15 to 20 PCR cycles. TCRdb re-analysed the reads in MiXCR, keeping a single row per CDR3 protein. The sample carries almost 45,000 distinct CDR3 sequences, approximately 26% recorded once. Time point of the sample: after trial treatment. Treatment reported: LDRT plus nivolumab, ipilimumab, low-dose cyclophosphamide and aspirin (RACIN trial). The specimen comprised PBMCs, sampled after low-dose radiotherapy plus immunotherapy. These receptor sequences come from a male donor with prostate cancer.

Ten or more counts support this clonotype. V usage is TRBV5-6 and J usage is TRBJ2-5, with D perhaps TRBD2 (7 bases). The CDR3 loop spans 17 amino acids. V was trimmed by 0 bases and J by 2 bases, leaving 17 bases between them. In germline, CDR1 is SGHDT, CDR2 YYEEEE. The CDR3 loop is CASSLARGGGVQETQYF. In DNA form, the CDR3 reads TGTGCCAGCAGCTTGGCCAGAGGGGGGGGAGTTCAAGAGACCCAGTACTTC.

The chain recombines TRBV28 with TRBJ2-7; maybe TRBD1 (5 bases). The CDR3 runs 14 residues. V lost 6 bases to trimming and J lost 3 bases, with 15 bases between them. Germline V gene sequence: CDR1 MDHEN, CDR2 SYDVKM. Here the CDR3 reads CASRRQGSLYEQYF. CDR3 nucleotide sequence: TGTGCCAGCAGACGCCAGGGCTCTCTCTACGAGCAGTACTTC.

In its sample, this clonotype was seen many times. The chain couples TRBV2 to TRBJ2-2; 10 bases agree with TRBD2. The V and J ends lost 8 bases and 6 bases, in that order; junction bases with no gene match: 6. Per germline, CDR1 SNHLY and CDR2 FYNNEI. The length of the CDR3 is 14 residues. The CDR3 is CASGGTSVPGELFF. The CDR3 coding sequence is TGTGCCAGCGGGGGGACTAGCGTCCCCGGGGAGCTGTTTTTT.

This clonotype was detected ten times or more. The junction departs from germline at one end; a sequencing error may be responsible. The CDR3 sequence: CASSLDRAAGTQYF. CDR3 nucleotide sequence: TGTGCCAGCAGTTTGGACAGGGCGGCAGGTACGCAGTATTTT. The rearrangement joins TRBV5-4 to TRBJ2-3; 8 nucleotides line up with TRBD1. The CDR3 length is 14 residues. Germline CDR1 is SGHNT and CDR2 is YYREEE (reference sequence).

The gene calls are TRBV6-1 and TRBJ2-1, with no clear D. Trimming stripped 6 bases from V and 1 base from J, with 4 bases between. The length of the CDR3 is 12 residues. Germline V gene lookup returns CDR1 MNHNS and CDR2 SASEGT. The CDR3 loop reads CASRQSYNEQFF. DNA of the CDR3: TGTGCCAGCAGGCAATCCTACAATGAGCAGTTCTTC.

This clonotype was seen at least ten times. The gene calls are TRBV12-3 or TRBV12-4 and TRBJ2-7, with TRBD2 matching 7 bases. V was pared by 5 bases and J by 2 bases, with 3 bases of the junction left unmatched. There are 13 residues in the CDR3. The CDR3 sequence: CASSTSATYEQYF. In DNA, the CDR3 is TGTGCCAGCAGTACTAGCGCAACCTACGAGCAGTACTTC.

V and J are TRBV28 and TRBJ2-1, with 7 positions matching TRBD1. Trimming removed 9 bases from V and 11 bases from J; junction bases left unmatched: 10. Germline CDR1 reads MDHEN; CDR2 reads SYDVKM. The CDR3 loop spans 12 amino acids. CDR3 sequence (DNA): TGTGCCAGTCCCACAGGGGTGGGGAAGCAGTTCTTC. It yields the protein CASPTGVGKQFF.

At least ten counts were recorded for this clonotype. J is TRBJ2-1 and V is TRBV28, with 13 positions matching TRBD2. This CDR3 contains 16 residues. V lost 7 bases and J lost 5; bases outside the gene matches: 8. CDR1 is MDHEN, CDR2 SYDVKM, per germline. CDR3 nucleotides: TGTGCCAGCATCTTACGGACTAGCGGGGGTCACAATGAGCAGTTCTTC. It specifies CASILRTSGGHNEQFF.

By sample share, this clonotype is medium-sized. V and J are TRBV29-1 and TRBJ2-1; tentative D call: TRBD1 (6 bases). Germline CDR1 and CDR2: SQVTM and ANQGSEA. The length of the CDR3 is 12 residues. Between the trimmed V and J ends, which lost 3 bases and 3 bases, there was a span of 6 bases. CDR3 bases: TGCAGCGTTGAGGACAGCTACAATGAGCAGTTCTTC. Encoded protein: CSVEDSYNEQFF.

The sample holds many counts of this clonotype. This chain links TRBV29-1 with TRBJ2-1; unclear D gene. Germline loops: CDR1 SQVTM, CDR2 ANQGSEA. Trimming took off 3 bases at V and 2 bases at J, with 8 bases between the two ends. The CDR3 length is 13 residues. This CDR3 is CSVEFRAYNEQFF. Here the CDR3 DNA reads TGCAGCGTTGAGTTCAGAGCCTACAATGAGCAGTTCTTC.